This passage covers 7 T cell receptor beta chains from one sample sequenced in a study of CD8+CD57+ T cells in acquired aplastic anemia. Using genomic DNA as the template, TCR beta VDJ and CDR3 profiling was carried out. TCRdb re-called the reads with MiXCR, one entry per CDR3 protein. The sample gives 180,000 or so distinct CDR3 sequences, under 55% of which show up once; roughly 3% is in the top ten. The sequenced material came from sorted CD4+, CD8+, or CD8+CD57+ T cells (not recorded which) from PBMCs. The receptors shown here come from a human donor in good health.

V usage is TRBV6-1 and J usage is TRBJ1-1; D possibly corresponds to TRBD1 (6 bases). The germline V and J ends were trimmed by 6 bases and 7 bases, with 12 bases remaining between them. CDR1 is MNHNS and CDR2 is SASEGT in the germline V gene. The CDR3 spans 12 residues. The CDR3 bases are TGTGCCAGCAGAGCACAGGGAAATGAAGCTTTCTTT. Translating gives CASRAQGNEAFF.

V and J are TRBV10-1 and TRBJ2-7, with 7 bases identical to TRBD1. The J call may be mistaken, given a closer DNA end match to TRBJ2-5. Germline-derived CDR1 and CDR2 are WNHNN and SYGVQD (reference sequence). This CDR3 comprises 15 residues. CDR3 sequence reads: CASSTGTAPGETQYF. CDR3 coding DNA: TGCGCCAGCAGTACCGGGACAGCCCCCGGGGAGACCCAGTACTTC.

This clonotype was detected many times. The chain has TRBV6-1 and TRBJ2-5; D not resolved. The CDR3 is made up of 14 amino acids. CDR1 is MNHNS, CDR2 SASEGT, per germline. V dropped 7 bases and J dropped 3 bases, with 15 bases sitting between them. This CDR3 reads CASIPGLSKETQYF. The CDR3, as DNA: TGTGCCAGCATCCCGGGCCTCTCTAAAGAGACCCAGTACTTC.

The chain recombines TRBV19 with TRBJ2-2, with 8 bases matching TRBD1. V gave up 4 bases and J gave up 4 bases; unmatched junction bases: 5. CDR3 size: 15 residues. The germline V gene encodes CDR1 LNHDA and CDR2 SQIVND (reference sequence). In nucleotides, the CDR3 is TGTGCCAGTAGTACCGGACAGGGTGGCACCGGGGAGCTGTTTTTT. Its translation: CASSTGQGGTGELFF.

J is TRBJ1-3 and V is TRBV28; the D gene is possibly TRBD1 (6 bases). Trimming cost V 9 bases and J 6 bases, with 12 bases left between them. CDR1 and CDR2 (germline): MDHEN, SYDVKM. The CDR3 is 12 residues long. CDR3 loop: CASGTSLNTIYF. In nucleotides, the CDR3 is TGTGCCAGTGGGACATCTCTAAACACCATATATTTT.

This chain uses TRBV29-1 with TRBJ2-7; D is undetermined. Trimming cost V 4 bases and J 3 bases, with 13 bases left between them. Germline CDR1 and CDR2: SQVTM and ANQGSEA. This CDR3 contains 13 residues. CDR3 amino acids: CSVGLGMGYEQYF. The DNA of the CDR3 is TGCAGCGTTGGTCTTGGGATGGGCTACGAGCAGTACTTC.

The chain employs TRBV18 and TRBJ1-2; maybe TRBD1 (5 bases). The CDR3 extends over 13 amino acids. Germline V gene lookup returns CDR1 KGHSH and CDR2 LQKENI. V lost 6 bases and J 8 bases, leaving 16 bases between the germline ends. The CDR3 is CASSPRGASGYTF. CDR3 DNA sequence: TGTGCCAGCTCTCCTCGAGGGGCGAGCGGCTACACCTTC.